A single sample is the source of the 29 T cell receptor beta chains below, sequenced in a study of T-cell reconstitution after alpha-beta-depleted transplantation in children (dated by TCRdb to 2016 to 2018). The meaning of the sample's treatment or condition label: allogeneic hematopoietic cell transplantation with graft depleted of TCRalphabeta T cells and CD19 B cells. Receptors were amplified or captured by PCR. Sequencing relied on an Illumina HiSeq 2500. Molecular barcoding was employed in the preparation of TCR libraries, with unique molecular identifiers being used to normalize TCRbeta repertoire quantification. The public reads were reprocessed in TCRdb via fastp at Q25 and MiXCR, keeping in-frame beta chains. For every CDR3 protein sequence, its rows merge into one entry that carries the most common genes and DNA. This sample lists about 250,000 distinct CDR3 sequences; 24% were detected once. The ten largest clones take up 4.8% of the sample.

Sequencing used PBMCs, mostly from graft donor cells, obtained 360 days after TCRalphabeta/CD19-depleted stem cell transplant. Receptor source: a female patient aged 2-9 years who had a stem cell transplant for congenital amegakaryocytic thrombocytopenia, so the T cells may come from the graft donor.

Remarks on this clonotype: A read error may be the cause here, since a much bigger clone is one base away. The genes are TRBV12-3 or TRBV12-4 and TRBJ2-5; perhaps TRBD2 as D (5 bases). CDR3 length: 14 residues. The CDR3 is CATSLGWEQETQYF. CDR3 sequence (DNA): TGTGCCACCAGTTTAGGGTGGGAGCAAGAGACCCAGTACTTC.

The chain uses TRBV6-2 or TRBV6-3 and TRBJ2-2, with D maybe TRBD1 (5 bases). The CDR3 sequence is 20 residues long. The V end was cut by 0 bases, the J end by 4 bases, with 24 bases between. Germline loops: CDR1 MNHEY, CDR2 SVGEGT. The CDR3 region has the DNA TGTGCCAGCAGTTACTCGTTAGGCAGGGAAATTTTCTTCAGCACCGGGGAGCTGTTTTTT. It translates to CASSYSLGREIFFSTGELFF.

The rearrangement uses TRBV4-3 and TRBJ1-3, with D possibly TRBD1 on 5 matching bases. The CDR3 is 15 amino acids. With 3 bases removed from V and 4 bases from J, the gap between germline ends came to 13 bases. Germline V lookup: CDR1 LGHNA, CDR2 YSLEER. For the CDR3, the DNA is TGCGCCAGCAGCCAGTTTCAGGACAAAGGAAACACCATATATTTT. This sequence encodes CASSQFQDKGNTIYF.

The V and J genes are TRBV28 and TRBJ1-1; TRBD1 matches at 7 bases. Per the germline V gene, CDR1 is MDHEN and CDR2 is SYDVKM. Trimming took 2 bases from V and 6 from J; bases not matched to a gene: 9. This CDR3 comprises 15 residues. The CDR3 coding sequence is TGTGCCAGCAGTTTACGCGGACAGGCCCCACCTGAAGCTTTCTTT. Amino acid sequence: CASSLRGQAPPEAFF.

The V call is TRBV28, the J call TRBJ2-7; D remains unclear. The V and J ends lost 6 bases and 5 bases respectively, with 14 bases between them. CDR1 is MDHEN, CDR2 SYDVKM, per germline. The CDR3 loop spans 13 amino acids. As DNA, the CDR3 is TGTGCCAGCAGGTCCCAACTGGTTAACGAGCAGTACTTC. Its protein is CASRSQLVNEQYF.

This clonotype was detected only a few times. The V and J genes are TRBV27 and TRBJ2-7; 11 positions match TRBD1. The CDR3 loop spans 17 amino acids. V shed 3 bases and J 5 bases; nucleotides not matched to a gene: 12. Looked up from germline, CDR1 is MNHEY and CDR2 is SMNVEV (reference sequence). The CDR3 sequence: CASSFSLGQGALDEQYF. CDR3 sequence (DNA): TGTGCCAGCAGTTTCAGCCTCGGACAGGGGGCGTTGGACGAGCAGTACTTC.

There are many counts of this clonotype. The genes are TRBV2 and TRBJ1-5; tentative D call: TRBD1 (6 bases). The ends were cut back, 5 bases at V and 0 bases at J, with 11 bases in the middle. Germline-derived CDR1 and CDR2 are SNHLY and FYNNEI. The CDR3 is made up of 15 amino acids. CDR3 bases: TGTGCCAGCAGTTGGACAGCTTATAGCAATCAGCCCCAGCATTTT. It yields the protein CASSWTAYSNQPQHF.

The chain links TRBV18 to TRBJ2-7, with D perhaps TRBD1 or TRBD2 (5 bases each). Deletions cut 6 bases from V and 7 bases from J, with 22 bases between. Germline CDR1 is KGHSH and CDR2 is LQKENI. The CDR3 is 15 amino acids. Written as DNA, the CDR3 is TGTGCCAGCTCTCCAAGGGGACCGACCCTAGGGGAGCAGTACTTC. Translating it yields CASSPRGPTLGEQYF. The full variable domain, rest sourced from reference TRBV18 and TRBJ2-7, is NAGVMQNPRHLVRRRGQEARLRCSPMKGHSHVYWYRQLPEEGLKFMVYLQKENIIDESGMPKERFSAEFPKEGPSILRIQQVVRGDSAAYFCASSPRGPTLGEQYFGPGTRLTVT.

There are a few counts of this clonotype. The J gene is TRBJ2-5, the V gene TRBV15; maybe TRBD1 (7 bases). V was pared by 0 bases and J by 5 bases, with 13 bases between. The CDR3 contains 15 residues. CDR1 is LNHNV, CDR2 YYDKDF, per germline (reference sequence). The DNA of the CDR3 is TGTGCCACCAGCAGAGATCCGGCAGGGGGGGAGACCCAGTACTTC. It codes for CATSRDPAGGETQYF.

This clonotype has only a few counts. The chain recombines TRBV6-1 with TRBJ1-4; 9 bases fit TRBD1. Germline V gives CDR1 MNHNS, CDR2 SASEGT. The CDR3 consists of 15 residues. Losses at the gene ends were 5 bases for V and 5 bases for J; bases not matched to a gene: 6. Written as DNA, the CDR3 is TGTGCCAGCAGTCCCCGGACAGGGGTAAATGAAAAACTGTTTTTT. Encoded protein: CASSPRTGVNEKLFF.

This clonotype was seen a handful of times. The rearrangement links TRBV3-1 to TRBJ2-2; D is unresolved. The V gene's germline CDR1 is LGHDT and CDR2 YNNKEL (reference sequence). CDR3 length: 15 residues. V lost 3 bases and J 4 bases, leaving 12 bases between the germline ends. The CDR3 DNA is TGTGCCAGCAGCCATGGCTTATTCCCCACCGGGGAGCTGTTTTTT. It translates to CASSHGLFPTGELFF.

V usage is TRBV3-1 and J usage is TRBJ2-1, with D unresolved. This CDR3 region has 12 residues. Germline CDR1 is LGHDT and CDR2 is YNNKEL (reference sequence). V lost 0 bases to trimming and J lost 7 bases, with 4 bases between them. This CDR3 is CASSQDTNEQFF. CDR3 nucleotide sequence: TGTGCCAGCAGCCAAGATACGAATGAGCAGTTCTTC.

The CDR3 sequence: CASSVRHNQPQHF. The CDR3 region has the DNA TGTGCCAGCAGCGTCCGACACAATCAGCCCCAGCATTTT. The chain carries TRBV7-8 and TRBJ1-5, with D unclear. The germline V and J ends were trimmed by 5 bases and 3 bases, with 8 bases remaining between them. Germline CDR1 reads SGHVS; CDR2 reads FQNEAQ. The CDR3 loop spans 13 amino acids.

V and J are TRBV6-2 or TRBV6-3 and TRBJ2-1; 7 nucleotides align to TRBD1. CDR3 length: 13 residues. V shed 10 bases and J 9 bases; nucleotides not matched to a gene: 12. Per the germline V gene, CDR1 is MNHEY and CDR2 is SVGEGT. The CDR3 here is CATTGTANFEQFF. CDR3 in DNA: TGTGCCACTACCGGGACAGCGAACTTTGAGCAGTTCTTC.

This clonotype appeared a few times. The chain employs TRBV28 and TRBJ2-1, with D perhaps matching TRBD1 (5 bases). Germline CDR1 MDHEN, CDR2 SYDVKM. This CDR3 is 14 amino acids long. V lost 7 bases and J 2 bases, leaving 12 bases between the germline ends. CDR3 protein: CASTRAQAYNEQFF. The CDR3 region has the DNA TGTGCCAGCACCAGGGCACAGGCCTACAATGAGCAGTTCTTC.

This clonotype came up a few times. The rearrangement joins TRBV28 to TRBJ2-7, with D possibly being TRBD2 (7 bases). Germline V gives CDR1 MDHEN, CDR2 SYDVKM. The CDR3 consists of 13 residues. Trimming took 6 bases from V and 2 from J, leaving 11 bases between them. The CDR3 loop reads CASRGGAPYEQYF. The CDR3, as DNA: TGTGCCAGCAGGGGGGGGGCCCCCTACGAGCAGTACTTC.

A few counts support this clonotype. The CDR3 sequence is CASSVASAYYEQYF. CDR3 nucleotide sequence: TGTGCCAGCAGCGTTGCTAGCGCGTACTACGAGCAGTACTTC. The chain links TRBV7-9 to TRBJ2-7; possibly TRBD2 for D (6 bases). This CDR3 is built from 14 residues. Germline lookup yields CDR1 SEHNR and CDR2 FQNEAQ (reference sequence). Trimming took off 5 bases at V and 3 bases at J, with 14 bases between the two ends.

This clonotype was recorded a few times. This sequence may be a read error, since a much larger clone differs from it by one base. The V and J genes are TRBV12-3 or TRBV12-4 and TRBJ2-7; 11 nucleotides line up with TRBD2. With 4 bases clipped from V and 4 bases from J, the junction kept 3 bases outside the gene matches. This CDR3 contains 14 residues. DNA of the CDR3: TGTGCCAGCAGTTCGACTAGCGGGGATTACGAGCAGTACTTC. It is translated as CASSSTSGDYEQYF.

This clonotype was seen only a few times. The J gene is TRBJ1-2, the V gene TRBV9, with TRBD1 matching over 8 bases. Germline values: CDR1 SGDLS, CDR2 YYNGEE. Trimming took 4 bases from V and 3 from J; bases not matched to a gene: 5. The CDR3 has 14 residues. The CDR3 DNA is TGTGCCAGCAGCCTCAGGGGGCGCGACTATGGCTACACCTTC. It yields the protein CASSLRGRDYGYTF.

J is TRBJ2-2 and V is TRBV7-2, with TRBD1 matching 9 bases. The ends lost 5 bases at V and 7 bases at J; junction bases unmatched: 5. The CDR3 covers 14 residues. The V gene's germline CDR1 is SGHTA and CDR2 FQGNSA. Written as DNA, the CDR3 is TGTGCCAGCAGCCCACAGGGGGCGGACGGGGAGCTGTTTTTT. Its translation is CASSPQGADGELFF.

The genes are TRBV11-2 and TRBJ2-4; no clear D gene. Germline V CDR1 and CDR2: SGHAT, FQNNGV. The CDR3 length is 15 residues. Trimming cost V 1 base and J 3 bases, with 10 bases left between them. The CDR3 DNA follows: TGTGCCAGCAGCTTAGGCCGGTTTGTCAAAAACATTCAGTACTTC. It specifies CASSLGRFVKNIQYF.

In its sample, this clonotype was seen a few times. V is TRBV4-3 and J is TRBJ2-5; D might be TRBD1 (6 bases). The CDR3 consists of 16 residues. The V end lost 0 bases, the J end lost 2 bases, and 13 bases lay between the germline ends. Germline CDR1 LGHNA, CDR2 YSLEER. CDR3 coding DNA: TGCGCCAGCAGCCAAGAAGTACAGGGAGCGCAAGAGACCCAGTACTTC. As protein: CASSQEVQGAQETQYF.

The genes are TRBV12-3 or TRBV12-4 and TRBJ2-1; D is perhaps TRBD1 (5 bases). The ends were cut back, 7 bases at V and 1 base at J, with 11 bases in the middle. This CDR3 region has 14 residues. In DNA form, the CDR3 reads TGTGCCAGCAACTACAGGCTATCCTACAATGAGCAGTTCTTC. Residues: CASNYRLSYNEQFF.

The chain couples TRBV7-3 to TRBJ2-5; D unresolved. The length of the CDR3 is 21 residues. In germline, CDR1 is SGHTA, CDR2 FQGTGA. V lost 2 bases to trimming and J lost 2 bases, with 30 bases between them. This chain's CDR3 is CASSLLSASWAYVGLQETQYF. CDR3 DNA: TGTGCCAGCAGCTTACTTTCAGCGTCCTGGGCCTACGTCGGGTTACAAGAGACCCAGTACTTC.

The DNA of the CDR3 is TGTGCCAGCCACCTAAGGGATGAGCAGTTCTTC. It codes for CASHLRDEQFF. The chain carries TRBV5-4 and TRBJ2-1; D call uncertain. The germline V gene has CDR1 SGHNT and CDR2 YYREEE (reference sequence). V was pared by 7 bases and J by 8 bases, with 10 bases between. This CDR3 comprises 11 residues.

This rearrangement joins TRBV11-1 to TRBJ2-1; D gene unclear. The V end lost 4 bases, the J end lost 2 bases, and 12 bases lay between the germline ends. Per the germline V gene, CDR1 is SGHAT and CDR2 is FQDESV (reference sequence). CDR3 length: 15 residues. CDR3 DNA: TGTGCCAGCAGCTCACTCACTGGCGCCTACAATGAGCAGTTCTTC. It codes for CASSSLTGAYNEQFF.

The chain employs TRBV15 and TRBJ2-7, with 8 bases aligning to TRBD2. V gave up 1 base and J gave up 3 bases; unmatched junction bases: 8. Germline V gives CDR1 LNHNV, CDR2 YYDKDF (reference sequence). CDR3 length: 16 residues. The CDR3 DNA reads as TGTGCCACCAGCAGAGGTGGTGGGACTAGGGGCTACGAGCAGTACTTC. This encodes CATSRGGGTRGYEQYF.

This clonotype occurred a few times. The chain recombines TRBV5-1 with TRBJ2-1; D is possibly TRBD2 (5 bases). Germline-derived CDR1 and CDR2 are SGHRS and YFSETQ. The CDR3 length is 14 residues. Between the trimmed V and J ends, which lost 0 bases and 8 bases, there was a span of 12 bases. Here the CDR3 reads CASSLVGRADEQFF. DNA of the CDR3: TGCGCCAGCAGCTTGGTAGGGCGAGCGGATGAGCAGTTCTTC.

This clonotype was observed a few times. The J gene is TRBJ2-7, the V gene TRBV7-9; weak D call: TRBD2 (5 bases). Germline CDR1 is SEHNR and CDR2 is FQNEAQ (reference sequence). V shed 3 bases and J shed 2 bases, with 17 bases lying between them. The CDR3 extends over 16 amino acids. In DNA form, the CDR3 reads TGTGCCAGCAGCTTCGCCGGGGAGACCGGGCCCTACGAGCAGTACTTC. The encoded protein is CASSFAGETGPYEQYF. The whole variable domain, filled in from reference TRBV7-9 and TRBJ2-7, reads DTGVSQNPRHKITKRGQNVTFRCDPISEHNRLYWYRQTLGQGPEFLTYFQNEAQLEKSRLLSDRFSAERPKGSFSTLEIQRTEQGDSAMYLCASSFAGETGPYEQYFGPGTRLTVT.